This T cell receptor (beta chain) originates from a study of blood T cell repertoires in COVID-19. Study at large: Samples of COVID-19 (acute and convalescent) were obtained from the United States, Italy and Spain. T cells, B-cell-depleted T cells, or PBMCs provided the cDNA or gDNA that served as material.

Study processing details: How many nucleated cells were present was estimated from reference gene primer amplification. The repertoire was sequenced with immunoSEQ multiplex PCR; TCRdb's copy has only in-frame clones and lacks some. The V and J calls and clone size come from that table; D and trimming were worked out from the DNA. The profile shows some 240,000 clones, around 86% of them singletons. Trimming cost V 7 bases and J 6 bases; bases outside gene matches: 4. The CDR3 length is 14 residues. Germline V gene data show CDR1 as SNHLY and CDR2 as FYNNEI. Sequencing used peripheral blood. This receptor was identified in a woman aged 60-75 years with active or convalescent COVID-19. The gene calls are TRBV2 and TRBJ1-5, with 12 bases aligning to TRBD1. For the CDR3, the DNA is TGTGCCAGCACCGGGACAGGGGGCGGTCAGCCCCAGCATTTT. Protein sequence: CASTGTGGGQPQHF. Together with reference TRBV2 and TRBJ1-5, the CDR3 gives the full variable domain: EPEVTQTPSHQVTQMGQEVILRCVPISNHLYFYWYRQILGQKVEFLVSFYNNEISEKSEIFDDQFSVERPDGSNFTLKIRSTKLEDSAMYFCASTGTGGGQPQHFGDGTRLSIL.